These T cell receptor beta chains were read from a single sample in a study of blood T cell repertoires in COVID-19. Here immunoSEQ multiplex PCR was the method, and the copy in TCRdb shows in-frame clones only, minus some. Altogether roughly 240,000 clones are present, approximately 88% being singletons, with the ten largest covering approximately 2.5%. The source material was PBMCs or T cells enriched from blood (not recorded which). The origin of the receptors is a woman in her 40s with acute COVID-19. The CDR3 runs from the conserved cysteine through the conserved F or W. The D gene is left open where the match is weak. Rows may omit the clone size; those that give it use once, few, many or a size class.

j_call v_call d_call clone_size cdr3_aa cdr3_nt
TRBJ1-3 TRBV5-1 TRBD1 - CASSLAGQGAGNTIYF TGCGCCAGCAGCTTGGCGGGACAGGGGGCCGGAAACACCATATATTTT
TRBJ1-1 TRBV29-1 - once CSVSPGYEAFF TGCAGCGTTTCCCCAGGGTATGAAGCTTTCTTT
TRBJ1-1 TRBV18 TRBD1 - CASSPGTGTEAFF TGTGCCAGCTCACCAGGGACAGGCACTGAAGCTTTCTTT
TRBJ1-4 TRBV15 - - CATSWNLPGSGEKLFF TGTGCCACCAGCTGGAACCTTCCGGGGTCCGGTGAAAAACTGTTTTTT
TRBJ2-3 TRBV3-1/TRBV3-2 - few CASSLKRGPGGQGDTQYF TGTGCCAGCAGCCTAAAAAGGGGACCAGGGGGGCAGGGGGATACGCAGTATTTT
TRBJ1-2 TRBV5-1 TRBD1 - CASSLVTGTVGYTF TGCGCCAGCAGCTTGGTGACAGGGACGGTTGGCTACACCTTC
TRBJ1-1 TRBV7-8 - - CASSLTPNTEAFF TGTGCCAGCAGCTTAACACCGAACACTGAAGCTTTCTTT
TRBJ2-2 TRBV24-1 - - CATSDHGELFF TGTGCCACCAGTGACCACGGGGAGCTGTTTTTT
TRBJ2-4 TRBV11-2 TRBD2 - CASSFTSGRASKNIQYF TGTGCCAGCAGCTTTACTAGCGGGAGGGCCTCCAAAAACATTCAGTACTTC
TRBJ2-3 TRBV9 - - CASSTGGWGRVTDTQYF TGTGCCAGCAGCACCGGAGGGTGGGGCCGAGTCACAGATACGCAGTATTTT
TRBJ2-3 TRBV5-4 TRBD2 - CASSFRERGSTDTQYF TGTGCCAGCAGCTTCAGAGAGCGGGGGAGCACAGATACGCAGTATTTT
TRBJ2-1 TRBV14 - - CASSQDLREQFF TGTGCCAGCAGCCAAGACCTCCGGGAGCAGTTCTTC
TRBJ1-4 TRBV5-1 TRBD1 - CASSYETGTEKLFF TGCGCCAGCAGCTACGAGACAGGGACCGAAAAACTGTTTTTT
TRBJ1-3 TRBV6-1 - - CASSEEFLSGNTIYF TGTGCCAGCAGTGAAGAATTCCTCTCTGGAAACACCATATATTTT
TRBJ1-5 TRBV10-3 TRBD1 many CAISETGVDNQPQHF TGTGCCATCAGTGAGACAGGGGTGGATAATCAGCCCCAGCATTTT
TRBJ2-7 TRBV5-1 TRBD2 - CASSRGGGGYEQYF TGCGCCAGCAGCCGAGGCGGGGGAGGCTACGAGCAGTACTTC
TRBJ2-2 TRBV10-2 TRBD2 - CATTPGLAGAGELFF TGCGCCACCACCCCTGGGCTAGCGGGAGCTGGGGAGCTGTTTTTT
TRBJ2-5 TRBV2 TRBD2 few CASRLAGGGQYF TGTGCCAGCAGACTAGCGGGCGGCGGCCAGTACTTC
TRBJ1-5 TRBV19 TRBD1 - CASSEDRDNQPQHF TGTGCCAGTAGTGAGGACAGGGACAATCAGCCCCAGCATTTT
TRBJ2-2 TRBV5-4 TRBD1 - CASSPGQGIGELFF TGTGCCAGCAGCCCGGGACAGGGGATCGGGGAGCTGTTTTTT
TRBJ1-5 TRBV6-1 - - CASSEARGSNQPQHF TGTGCCAGCAGTGAGGCAAGGGGTAGCAATCAGCCCCAGCATTTT
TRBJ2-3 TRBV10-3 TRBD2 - CAISPGIAGRTDTQYF TGTGCCATCAGTCCCGGGATAGCGGGACGCACAGATACGCAGTATTTT
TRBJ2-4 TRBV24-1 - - CATSDSGRATNIQYF TGTGCCACCAGTGATTCGGGCAGGGCTACGAACATTCAGTACTTC
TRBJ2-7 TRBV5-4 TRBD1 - CASREGTGAPYEQYF TGTGCCAGCAGGGAAGGGACAGGGGCCCCCTACGAGCAGTACTTC
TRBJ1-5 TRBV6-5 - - CASRTPRESNQPQHF TGTGCCAGCAGGACCCCAAGGGAGAGCAATCAGCCCCAGCATTTT
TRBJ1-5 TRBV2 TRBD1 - CASKSEQGVNQPQHF TGTGCCAGCAAGTCGGAGCAGGGGGTCAATCAGCCCCAGCATTTT
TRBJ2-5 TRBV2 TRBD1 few CASSARTGQVSETQYF TGTGCCAGCAGTGCTAGAACGGGACAGGTGTCGGAGACCCAGTACTTC
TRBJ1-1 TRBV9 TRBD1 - CASSVDRGSEAFF TGTGCCAGCAGCGTGGACAGGGGATCTGAAGCTTTCTTT
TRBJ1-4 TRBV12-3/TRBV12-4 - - CASRPTGPEKLFF TGTGCCAGCAGACCCACAGGGCCTGAAAAACTGTTTTTT
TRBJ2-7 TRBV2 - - CASSVPQIQGEDEQYF TGTGCCAGCAGTGTCCCCCAGATCCAGGGCGAGGACGAGCAGTACTTC
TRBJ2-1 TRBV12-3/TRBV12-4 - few CASSLAQNNEQFF TGTGCCAGCAGTTTGGCTCAGAACAATGAGCAGTTCTTC
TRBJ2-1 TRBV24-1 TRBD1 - CATSDLPEQGKMNEQFF TGTGCCACCAGTGATTTGCCCGAACAGGGGAAGATGAATGAGCAGTTCTTC
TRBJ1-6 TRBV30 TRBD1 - CAWREPGQGNSPLHF TGTGCCTGGCGCGAACCGGGACAGGGTAATTCACCCCTCCACTTT
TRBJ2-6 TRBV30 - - CAWRPLGTPGANVLTF TGTGCCTGGAGGCCTCTAGGGACTCCTGGGGCCAACGTCCTGACTTTC
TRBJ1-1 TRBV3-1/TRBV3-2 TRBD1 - CASSQVPGQGNTEAFF TGTGCCAGCAGCCAAGTCCCGGGACAGGGGAACACTGAAGCTTTCTTT
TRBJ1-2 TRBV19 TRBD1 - CASSLNSGTGIYGYTF TGTGCCAGTAGTCTTAACTCCGGGACAGGGATCTATGGCTACACCTTC
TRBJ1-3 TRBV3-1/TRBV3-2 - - CASSRREGGTSGNTIYF TGTGCCAGCAGCCGCCGAGAGGGAGGGACCTCTGGAAACACCATATATTTT
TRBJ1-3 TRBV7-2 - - CASSPDSSRISGNTIYF TGTGCCAGCAGCCCCGATTCTTCCAGGATCTCTGGAAACACCATATATTTT
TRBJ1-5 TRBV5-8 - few CASSSYRVGQPQHF TGTGCCAGCAGCTCATACAGGGTGGGCCAGCCCCAGCATTTT
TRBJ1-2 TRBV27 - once CASSFGGAFGGYTF TGTGCCAGCAGTTTTGGTGGGGCATTCGGGGGCTACACCTTC
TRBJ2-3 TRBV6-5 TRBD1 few CAGTSRGRLDTQYF TGTGCCGGAACAAGCAGGGGGCGCCTAGATACGCAGTATTTT
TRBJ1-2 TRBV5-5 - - CASSTPPGDYGYTF TGTGCCAGCAGCACCCCCCCGGGGGACTATGGCTACACCTTC
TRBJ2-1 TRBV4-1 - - CASSQVRGYEQFF TGCGCCAGCAGCCAAGTACGGGGTTACGAGCAGTTCTTC
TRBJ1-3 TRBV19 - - CASSLPGLGNTIYF TGTGCCAGTAGTCTTCCCGGTCTCGGAAACACCATATATTTT
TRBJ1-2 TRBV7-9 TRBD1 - CASAGTASHYGYTF TGTGCCAGCGCCGGGACAGCCTCCCACTATGGCTACACCTTC
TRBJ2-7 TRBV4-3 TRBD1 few CASSQEIPGQEYEQYF TGCGCCAGCAGCCAAGAGATACCGGGACAGGAATACGAGCAGTACTTC
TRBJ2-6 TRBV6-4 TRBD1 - CASSAGTGPTGANVLTF TGTGCCAGCAGTGCCGGGACAGGGCCAACTGGGGCCAACGTCCTGACTTTC
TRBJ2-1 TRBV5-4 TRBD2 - CASSTGLAEGNEQFF TGTGCCAGCAGCACCGGACTAGCGGAGGGCAATGAGCAGTTCTTC
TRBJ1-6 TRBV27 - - CASSLVWAPNSPLHF TGTGCCAGCAGTTTAGTGTGGGCCCCTAATTCACCCCTCCACTTT
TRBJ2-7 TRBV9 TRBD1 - CASSVAGTGYNEQYF TGTGCCAGCAGCGTAGCCGGGACAGGGTACAACGAGCAGTACTTC
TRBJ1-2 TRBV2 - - CASSATGGIRNGYTF TGTGCCAGCAGTGCCACCGGGGGAATTAGAAATGGCTACACCTTC
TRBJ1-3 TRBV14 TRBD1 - CASSLGQPALGDTIYF TGTGCCAGCAGCTTGGGACAGCCTGCTCTTGGGGACACCATATATTTT
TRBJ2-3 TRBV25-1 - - CASSEPSKRRDTQYF TGTGCCAGCAGTGAACCTAGCAAGCGTCGAGATACGCAGTATTTT
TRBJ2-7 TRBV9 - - CASSAHGGEQYF TGTGCCAGCAGCGCCCACGGAGGGGAGCAGTACTTC